This TCR beta chain was sequenced in a study of blood T cell repertoires in COVID-19. V shed 0 bases and J shed 6 bases, with 8 bases lying between them. Germline CDR1 and CDR2: MNHEY and SVGAGI. CDR3 size: 14 residues. The method was immunoSEQ multiplex PCR; TCRdb's version includes in-frame clones alone and lacks a portion of them. The sample has some 380,000 clones; around 89% are singletons. Sequenced input: peripheral blood. J is TRBJ1-4 and V is TRBV6-5, with D hard to call. This clonotype originated in a man aged 18 to 30 with active or convalescent COVID-19. The CDR3: CASSYSTGDEKLFF. As DNA, the CDR3 is TGTGCCAGCAGTTACTCGACCGGGGATGAAAAACTGTTTTTT.